Listed below are T cell receptor beta chains from one sample, sequenced in a study of early T cells in non-severe SARS-CoV-2 infection. TCRdb analysed the 5' RACE reads with MiXCR anew, one entry per CDR3 protein. Among about 70,000 distinct CDR3 sequences listed, approximately 5% were seen once. Sequencing was performed on whole blood, taken at baseline. Receptor source: an adult who was a healthcare worker with PCR-confirmed SARS-CoV-2 infection or an uninfected control (not recorded which). Each CDR3 is given with its conserved first and last residue. The D gene is left open where the match is weak. Some rows have no size entry. The others give once, few or many, or a class for an expanded clone.

CDR3nt	CDR3aa	v_gene	j_gene	d_gene	abundance
TGTGCCAGCAGTTTTGGTCTCTCCTACGAGCAGTACTTC	CASSFGLSYEQYF	TRBV12-3/TRBV12-4	TRBJ2-7	.	many
TGTGCCAGCAGTCGCGTCGGGTATAGCAATCAGCCCCAGCATTTT	CASSRVGYSNQPQHF	TRBV6-2/TRBV6-3	TRBJ1-5	.	few
TGTGCCAGCAGCACAGACAGCTCCTATAATTCACCCCTCCACTTT	CASSTDSSYNSPLHF	TRBV28	TRBJ1-6	.	many
TGTGCCAGCAGCCTACCCCCCAGGGAGCTGTTTTTT	CASSLPPRELFF	TRBV7-8	TRBJ2-2	.	.
TGCAGCGTCCCTGGACAGGGGCCCGGGGCTTTATCATTAGAGACCCAGTACTTC	CSVPGQGPGALSLETQYF	TRBV29-1	TRBJ2-5	TRBD1	.
TGTGCCAGCAGGGCATGGACTAGCGGTTACAATGAGCAGTTCTTC	CASRAWTSGYNEQFF	TRBV6-1	TRBJ2-1	TRBD2	.
TGTGCCAGCAGCCTGAACTACGAGCAGTACTTC	CASSLNYEQYF	TRBV12-3/TRBV12-4	TRBJ2-7	.	many
TGTGCCAGCAGTGGCGGGGACAGGTTCTACGAGCAGTACTTC	CASSGGDRFYEQYF	TRBV2	TRBJ2-7	TRBD1	many
TGCAGCGTTGAAGAGGGTAATCAGCCCCAGCATTTT	CSVEEGNQPQHF	TRBV29-1	TRBJ1-5	.	.
TGCGCCAGCAGCTTGGAGGGGTTATCCTACGAGCAGTACTTC	CASSLEGLSYEQYF	TRBV5-1	TRBJ2-7	.	many
TGTGCCAGCCCCCCACCGGGCACCCGGCGGGAGAATGAGCAGTTCTTC	CASPPPGTRRENEQFF	TRBV28	TRBJ2-1	TRBD2	few
TGTGCCAGCAGCTTAGTGGACAGCTTGGGGGAGACCCAGTACTTC	CASSLVDSLGETQYF	TRBV7-9	TRBJ2-5	.	many
TGTGCCAGCAGCCCAAGGGGTGGCAATCAGCCCCAGCATTTT	CASSPRGGNQPQHF	TRBV7-9	TRBJ1-5	.	many
TGTGCCAGCAGCTTACGGGCCACCGGGGAGCTGTTTTTT	CASSLRATGELFF	TRBV7-3	TRBJ2-2	.	many
TGTGCCAGCAGCCCCAGGGGGCTAAACACCGGGGAGCTGTTTTTT	CASSPRGLNTGELFF	TRBV7-6	TRBJ2-2	TRBD1	.